Presented here are 3 T cell receptor beta chains from one specimen sequenced in a study of vaccination effects on CD4 cells after COVID-19. Clones were sequenced by immunoSEQ multiplex PCR, and TCRdb holds only the in-frame ones, with some missing. This table has about 65,000 clones, 76% appearing once. The antigens for these receptors are not known. Viral peptide pool expansion of antigen-specific CD4+ T cells preceded sequencing in the ViraFEST assay. Subsequent to approximately 9 days of culture, CD4+ T cells were isolated. Testing of the vaccine recipients showed negative nucleocapsid antibodies and no prior SARS-CoV-2 infection. The material was CD4+ T cells from PBMCs cultured with HCoV-NL63 spike peptides, obtained before COVID-19 vaccination. The source of these receptors is a human donor who received a COVID-19 vaccine.

The V call is TRBV18, the J call TRBJ2-3; 9 nucleotides align to TRBD2. The trim removed 0 bases at V and 4 bases at J, leaving 5 bases unmatched. CDR1 KGHSH and CDR2 LQKENI come from the germline V gene. The CDR3 covers 16 residues. The CDR3 DNA reads as TGTGCCAGCTCACCACCGGGACTAGCTTGGTCAGATACGCAGTATTTT. It specifies CASSPPGLAWSDTQYF.

The V gene is TRBV3-1 (or the pseudogene TRBV3-2), the J gene TRBJ1-1; the D gene is possibly TRBD1 (6 bases). V lost 4 bases and J lost 3, with 15 bases in between. The length of the CDR3 is 15 residues. Germline lookup yields CDR1 LGHDT and CDR2 YNNKEL (reference sequence). The CDR3 sequence: CASSRGTGSDTEAFF. CDR3 sequence (DNA): TGTGCCAGCAGCCGAGGCACAGGGTCGGACACTGAAGCTTTCTTT.

The rearrangement joins TRBV5-1 to TRBJ2-6; 10 nucleotides agree with TRBD1. There are 18 residues in the CDR3. Losses at the gene ends were 3 bases for V and 2 bases for J; bases not matched to a gene: 8. CDR1 and CDR2 (germline): SGHRS, YFSETQ. CDR3 DNA: TGCGCCAGCAGCTCTTCGGGGACAGGGGTAGCTGGGGCCAACGTCCTGACTTTC. As protein: CASSSSGTGVAGANVLTF.